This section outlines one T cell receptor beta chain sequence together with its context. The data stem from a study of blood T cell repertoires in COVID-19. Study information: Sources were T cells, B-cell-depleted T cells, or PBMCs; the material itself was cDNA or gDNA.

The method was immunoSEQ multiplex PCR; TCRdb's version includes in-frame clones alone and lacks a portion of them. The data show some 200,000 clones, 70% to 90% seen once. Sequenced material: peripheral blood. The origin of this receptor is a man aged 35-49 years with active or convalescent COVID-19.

CDR3 coding DNA: TGTGCCAGCAGTCACCGGGACAGGGGCCGGGAGACCCAGTACTTC. This codes for CASSHRDRGRETQYF. The rearrangement uses TRBV27 and TRBJ2-5, with 10 bases matching TRBD1. The CDR3 covers 15 residues. With 5 bases clipped from V and 5 bases from J, the junction kept 8 bases outside the gene matches. Germline loops: CDR1 MNHEY, CDR2 SMNVEV (reference sequence).